What follows are 17 T cell receptor beta chains derived from one specimen sequenced in a study of cytomegalovirus exposure and HLA in healthy donors. PCR primers comprised 60 Vbeta and 13 Jbeta primers. TCRdb keeps only in-frame clones here, not all; method: immunoSEQ multiplex PCR. The table has around 140,000 clones, around 78% seen once; the top ten hold roughly 1.4%. The specimen was PBMCs. Receptors were obtained from a middle-aged man in good health and CMV-seronegative.

V usage is TRBV15 and J usage is TRBJ1-2, with 12 bases identical to TRBD1. The length of the CDR3 is 16 residues. Germline V gene lookup returns CDR1 LNHNV and CDR2 YYDKDF (reference sequence). V lost 1 base, J lost 2 bases, and 2 bases stayed unmatched. The CDR3 nucleotides are TGTGCCACCAGCAGAGTGGGGACAGGGGGCAACTATGGCTACACCTTC. It encodes CATSRVGTGGNYGYTF.

The chain carries TRBV5-1 and TRBJ1-4, with 8 bases fitting TRBD1. Germline CDR1 reads SGHRS; CDR2 reads YFSETQ. The V gene end was trimmed by 6 bases and the J gene end by 8 bases; junction bases not matched to a gene: 12. This CDR3 has 15 amino acids. The CDR3 region has the DNA TGCGCCAGCACCGTAAGTGACAGGGGCGGAGAAAAACTGTTTTTT. Translation gives CASTVSDRGGEKLFF.

V usage is TRBV10-3 and J usage is TRBJ1-3; D possibly corresponds to TRBD1 (5 bases). V was clipped by 4 bases and J by 0 bases, with 19 bases between them. The germline V gene has CDR1 ENHRY and CDR2 SYGVKD. CDR3 size: 18 residues. CDR3 loop: CAISGPGVRGSSGNTIYF. In DNA form, the CDR3 reads TGTGCCATCAGTGGGCCCGGGGTCCGGGGGTCCTCTGGAAACACCATATATTTT.

The chain links TRBV4-2 to TRBJ2-7; 8 nucleotides agree with TRBD1. Germline loops: CDR1 LGHNA, CDR2 YNFKEQ. The CDR3 is 13 amino acids. J was trimmed by 5 bases and V by 3 bases; bases with no gene match: 3. CDR3 sequence reads: CASSQDRVNEQYF. CDR3 nucleotides: TGTGCCAGCAGCCAGGACAGGGTGAACGAGCAGTACTTC.

The chain recombines TRBV4-2 with TRBJ2-7; TRBD1 matches at 8 bases. CDR1 LGHNA and CDR2 YNFKEQ come from the germline V gene. The ends lost 2 bases at V and 2 bases at J; junction bases unmatched: 5. The CDR3 totals 15 residues. The CDR3 DNA reads TGTGCCAGCAGCCAAAGGGGGACAGGAGCCTACGAGCAGTACTTC. It yields the protein CASSQRGTGAYEQYF.

This chain links TRBV7-2 with TRBJ1-1; D is unresolved. V was clipped by 6 bases and J by 4 bases, with 18 bases between them. The CDR3 has 15 residues. Germline values: CDR1 SGHTA, CDR2 FQGNSA. The CDR3 nucleotides read TGTGCCAGCAGTCTTAGGAGGCCCCCGGCCACTGAAGCTTTCTTT. Translating it yields CASSLRRPPATEAFF.

This clone was recorded only once. The chain links TRBV7-2 to TRBJ2-7; perhaps TRBD2 as D (6 bases). The germline V and J ends were trimmed by 4 bases and 2 bases, with 18 bases remaining between them. The CDR3 runs to 16 residues. Per the germline V gene, CDR1 is SGHTA and CDR2 is FQGNSA. The CDR3 sequence is CASSSEAGRWPYEQYF. The DNA of the CDR3 is TGTGCCAGCAGCTCCGAAGCAGGGAGGTGGCCCTACGAGCAGTACTTC.

About this clone itself: The germline gene is not matched at one end of the junction; a read error may be the cause. The V call is TRBV7-7, the J call TRBJ2-3, with TRBD1 as a possible D gene (5 bases). The CDR3 has 13 residues. The germline CDR1 and CDR2 sequences are SSHAT and FNYEAQ (reference sequence). The CDR3 region is CASSRRQSDTQYF. CDR3 coding DNA: TGTGCTAGCAGCCGGCGACAGTCAGATACGCAGTATTTT.

This chain connects TRBV5-6 to TRBJ2-7, with D perhaps matching TRBD2 (7 bases). V dropped 2 bases and J dropped 7 bases, with 13 bases sitting between them. The length of the CDR3 is 13 residues. The germline V gene has CDR1 SGHDT and CDR2 YYEEEE. Here the CDR3 reads CASSFGGPEEQYF. In DNA form, the CDR3 reads TGTGCCAGCAGCTTCGGGGGGCCTGAGGAGCAGTACTTC.

The gene calls are TRBV27 and TRBJ2-3, with 7 bases that match TRBD1. Per germline, CDR1 MNHEY and CDR2 SMNVEV (reference sequence). The CDR3 consists of 15 residues. Trimming removed 5 bases from V and 4 bases from J; junction bases left unmatched: 9. The CDR3 DNA reads TGTGCCAGCAGTCGAACAGGGGAATGGGCAGATACGCAGTATTTT. It codes for CASSRTGEWADTQYF.

V usage is TRBV18 and J usage is TRBJ1-4, with TRBD1 matching 8 bases. The CDR3 sequence is 16 residues long. V lost 2 bases to trimming and J lost 2 bases; unmatched junction nucleotides: 4. Per the germline V gene, CDR1 is KGHSH and CDR2 is LQKENI. The CDR3 sequence: CASSPIRQGTNEKLFF. The DNA for the CDR3 is TGTGCCAGCTCACCAATACGACAGGGGACTAATGAAAAACTGTTTTTT.

The chain is built from TRBV29-1 and TRBJ1-1; maybe TRBD1 (6 bases). Germline CDR1 reads SQVTM; CDR2 reads ANQGSEA. There are 12 residues in the CDR3. The ends were cut back, 5 bases at V and 1 base at J, with 8 bases in the middle. In DNA form, the CDR3 reads TGCAGCGTTCTAGGGGGGAACACTGAAGCTTTCTTT. This encodes CSVLGGNTEAFF.

The V and J genes are TRBV28 and TRBJ1-1; 10 bases are shared with TRBD1. V shed 3 bases and J 5 bases; nucleotides not matched to a gene: 9. Germline CDR1 is MDHEN and CDR2 is SYDVKM. The CDR3 is made up of 16 amino acids. CDR3 sequence reads: CASSFGTGQGRTEAFF. DNA of the CDR3: TGTGCCAGCAGTTTTGGGACGGGACAGGGGAGGACTGAAGCTTTCTTT.

This clone appeared a few times. This rearrangement joins TRBV6-4 to TRBJ2-2; D is unclear. Germline CDR1 and CDR2: MRHNA and SNTAGT. The CDR3 sequence is 13 residues long. V gave up 3 bases and J gave up 5 bases, with 7 bases separating them. The CDR3 nucleotides are TGTGCCAGCAGTGAAGAGGAGACCGGGGAGCTGTTTTTT. Translating it yields CASSEEETGELFF.

J is TRBJ2-2 and V is TRBV5-1, with a tentative D call TRBD1 (5 bases). This CDR3 has 15 amino acids. V was pared by 3 bases and J by 2 bases, with 11 bases between. CDR1 and CDR2 (germline): SGHRS, YFSETQ. In DNA, the CDR3 is TGCGCCAGCAGCTCGACAGTGGACAACACCGGGGAGCTGTTTTTT. Translating it yields CASSSTVDNTGELFF.

This clone has a handful of counts. The chain uses TRBV9 and TRBJ1-3; D not resolved. The CDR3 covers 16 residues. V was clipped by 3 bases and J by 0 bases, with 13 bases between them. Germline-derived CDR1 and CDR2 are SGDLS and YYNGEE. The CDR3 nucleotides read TGTGCCAGCAGCGCCACCGCTCTGAGCTCTGGAAACACCATATATTTT. The encoded protein is CASSATALSSGNTIYF.

The rearrangement links TRBV15 to TRBJ2-3, with 9 bases matching TRBD1. V lost 5 bases and J lost 5; bases outside the gene matches: 5. CDR1 LNHNV and CDR2 YYDKDF come from the germline V gene (reference sequence). This CDR3 contains 14 residues. In nucleotides, the CDR3 is TGTGCCACCAGCTCCGGGACAGGGAAAGATACGCAGTATTTT. It encodes CATSSGTGKDTQYF.